These 29 T cell receptor beta chains came from one sample sequenced in a study of blood T cells in healthy people across ages. Primers used in a second PCR of about 7 to 12 cycles were a sample-barcoded 5' primer and a J-beta primer mix. In TCRdb, the 5' RACE reads were re-called with MiXCR into one record per CDR3 protein. The sample has approximately 1,700,000 distinct CDR3 sequences, about two fifths seen once; the top ten hold roughly 24%. Sequenced input: blood. The receptors shown here come from a human donor in good health.

The rearrangement links TRBV15 to TRBJ2-1; D is undetermined. V was trimmed by 2 bases and J by 0 bases, leaving 11 bases between them. The CDR3 totals 16 residues. From germline, CDR1 is LNHNV and CDR2 YYDKDF (reference sequence). CDR3 protein: CATSRQRLTSYNEQFF. The CDR3 region has the DNA TGTGCCACCAGCAGACAAAGACTCACCTCCTACAATGAGCAGTTCTTC. Using reference TRBV15 and TRBJ2-1 for the parts outside the CDR3, the full variable domain is DAMVIQNPRYQVTQFGKPVTLSCSQTLNHNVMYWYQQKSSQAPKLLFHYYDKDFNNEADTPDNFQSRRPNTSFCFLDIRSPGLGDTAMYLCATSRQRLTSYNEQFFGPGTRLTVL.

This chain links TRBV5-1 with TRBJ2-3, with 7 bases that match TRBD2. This CDR3 comprises 14 residues. Trimming at V came to 6 bases and at J to 6 bases, leaving 10 bases not matched to a gene. Germline lookup yields CDR1 SGHRS and CDR2 YFSETQ. The DNA of the CDR3 is TGCGCCAGCATCGATATTCAGGGAGGGGATACGCAGTATTTT. This encodes CASIDIQGGDTQYF.

This sequence joins TRBV3-1 and TRBJ2-5, with TRBD2 matching 8 bases. Germline CDR1 and CDR2: LGHDT and YNNKEL (reference sequence). There are 13 residues in the CDR3. With 3 bases clipped from V and 10 bases from J, the junction kept 7 bases outside the gene matches. The CDR3 loop is CASSQGATSGQYF. CDR3 sequence (DNA): TGTGCCAGCAGCCAGGGGGCCACTAGCGGCCAGTACTTC.

This chain connects TRBV18 to TRBJ2-1; D is unclear. V lost 1 base and J lost 3, with 10 bases in between. CDR3 size: 15 residues. Looked up from germline, CDR1 is KGHSH and CDR2 is LQKENI. This CDR3 reads CASSPRPGLYNEQFF. CDR3 DNA: TGTGCCAGCTCACCACGGCCAGGCCTCTACAATGAGCAGTTCTTC.

The chain uses TRBV24-1 and TRBJ2-7; D may correspond to TRBD1 or TRBD2 (5 bases each). Germline values: CDR1 KGHDR, CDR2 SFDVKD. V was shortened by 5 bases and J by 2 bases, with 12 bases between the two germline ends. The CDR3 contains 14 residues. CDR3 sequence: CATSGGRLTYEQYF. The CDR3 DNA reads TGTGCCACCAGTGGGGGACGTCTCACCTACGAGCAGTACTTC.

This clonotype was counted once. The CDR3 protein is CNAHKPPLYEQYF. Here the CDR3 DNA reads TGCAATGCCCATAAACCCCCCCTCTACGAGCAGTACTTC. This chain connects TRBV20-1 to TRBJ2-4; D is unresolved. The J call may be incorrect, as the DNA end agrees better with TRBJ2-7. Per the germline V gene, CDR1 is DFQATT and CDR2 is SNEGSKA (reference sequence). The CDR3 loop spans 13 amino acids.

This chain connects TRBV5-1 to TRBJ1-2; D perhaps matches TRBD1 (5 bases). This CDR3 has 16 residues. V lost 4 bases and J lost 4, with 20 bases in between. Germline V gives CDR1 SGHRS, CDR2 YFSETQ. The CDR3 nucleotides are TGCGCCAGCAGCCAGTGGGGCACCGGGAGGACCTATGGCTACACCTTC. As protein: CASSQWGTGRTYGYTF.

The V and J genes are TRBV18 and TRBJ2-2; a possible D gene is TRBD1 (6 bases). Trimming removed 1 base at V and 7 bases at J, with 13 bases between. CDR3 length: 15 amino acids. From germline, CDR1 is KGHSH and CDR2 LQKENI. CDR3 protein: CASSPLATGYGELFF. CDR3 nucleotide sequence: TGTGCCAGCTCACCACTCGCGACAGGTTACGGGGAGCTGTTTTTT.

The sample holds a few counts of this clonotype. This chain links TRBV4-3 with TRBJ1-4; D is unresolved. V lost 2 bases and J 0 bases, leaving 19 bases between the germline ends. There are 19 residues in the CDR3. CDR1 and CDR2 (germline): LGHNA, YSLEER. DNA of the CDR3: TGCGCCAGCAGCCAACTATATCAGGCCTACCTAACAACTAATGAAAAACTGTTTTTT. Its translation is CASSQLYQAYLTTNEKLFF.

The chain is built from TRBV5-1 and TRBJ1-1; D call uncertain. Germline CDR1 reads SGHRS; CDR2 reads YFSETQ. This CDR3 contains 14 residues. V was trimmed by 2 bases and J by 0 bases, leaving 8 bases between them. The CDR3 here is CASSFENLNTEAFF. CDR3 bases: TGCGCCAGCAGCTTCGAGAATTTGAACACTGAAGCTTTCTTT.

Only a few counts were recorded for this clonotype. V usage is TRBV5-1 and J usage is TRBJ2-5, with D tentatively TRBD1 (7 bases). Per the germline V gene, CDR1 is SGHRS and CDR2 is YFSETQ. Trimming cost V 1 base and J 5 bases, with 18 bases left between them. CDR3 length: 16 residues. CDR3 protein: CASSLYGTASGETQYF. The CDR3 region has the DNA TGCGCCAGCAGCTTGTATGGGACAGCGAGCGGGGAGACCCAGTACTTC.

This clonotype has just a few counts. The V and J genes are TRBV11-1 and TRBJ2-7; tentatively, D is TRBD1 (6 bases). CDR3 size: 15 residues. Trimming shortened V by 1 base and J by 3 bases, and 13 bases separated the two germline ends. Per germline, CDR1 SGHAT and CDR2 FQDESV (reference sequence). CDR3 DNA sequence: TGTGCCAGCAGCTTAGAGACAGGACCTATCTACGAGCAGTACTTC. Translated, it gives CASSLETGPIYEQYF.

This clonotype was found a few times. The rearrangement joins TRBV30 to TRBJ1-2; unclear D gene. The germline gives CDR1 GTSNPN, CDR2 SVGIG (reference sequence). This CDR3 has 17 residues. Trimming pared 0 bases from V and 1 base from J, leaving 18 bases between. In DNA, the CDR3 is TGTGCCTGGAGTGTACGAACTTACCAAAGGAATAACTATGGCTACACCTTC. Protein: CAWSVRTYQRNNYGYTF.

V and J are TRBV6-2 or TRBV6-3 and TRBJ2-5; D is possibly TRBD1 or TRBD2 (6 bases each). Germline loops: CDR1 MNHEY, CDR2 SVGEGT. V gave up 5 bases and J gave up 5 bases, with 15 bases separating them. The CDR3 extends over 14 amino acids. The CDR3 is CASSRGTPPETQYF. Written as DNA, the CDR3 is TGTGCCAGCAGTCGCGGGACACCTCCTGAGACCCAGTACTTC.

This clonotype was seen at least ten times. The chain employs TRBV7-6 and TRBJ2-1; 7 bases are a match to TRBD1. V lost 2 bases, J lost 6 bases, and 4 bases stayed unmatched. The CDR3 length is 14 residues. Germline loops: CDR1 SGHVS, CDR2 FNYEAQ. The CDR3 DNA is TGTGCCAGCAGCTTACGACAGGGTCCCAATGAGCAGTTCTTC. Amino acids: CASSLRQGPNEQFF.

The J gene is TRBJ1-5, the V gene TRBV6-2 or TRBV6-3; the D gene is possibly TRBD1 (6 bases). V was shortened by 3 bases and J by 5 bases, with 20 bases between the two germline ends. CDR1 is MNHEY, CDR2 SVGEGT, per germline. This CDR3 spans 17 amino acids. The CDR3 DNA follows: TGTGCCAGCAGTTATATCTCTGGCAGGGGAACCGATCAGCCCCAGCATTTT. Its translation: CASSYISGRGTDQPQHF.

This chain connects TRBV7-2 to TRBJ1-3; possibly TRBD1 for D (6 bases). CDR3 length: 16 amino acids. Trimming shortened V by 4 bases and J by 4 bases, and 17 bases separated the two germline ends. Germline CDR1 reads SGHTA; CDR2 reads FQGNSA. CDR3 nucleotide sequence: TGTGCCAGCAGCTATACAGGGTCCGCGTCAGGAAACACCATATATTTT. Translating gives CASSYTGSASGNTIYF.

Comment on this clonotype: The germline gene is not matched at one end of the junction; a read error may be the cause. The chain combines TRBV20-1 with TRBJ2-7, with TRBD1 matching 8 bases. CDR3 length: 13 amino acids. Per the germline V gene, CDR1 is DFQATT and CDR2 is SNEGSKA (reference sequence). CDR3 coding DNA: TGCAGTGCGAGAGCGGACAGGGACTACGAGCAGTACTTC. As protein: CSARADRDYEQYF.

This chain joins TRBV6-6 and TRBJ2-5, with no clear D. The J call could be wrong; TRBJ2-3 is a better fit for the DNA end. The CDR3 spans 14 residues. Germline CDR1 is MNHNY and CDR2 is SVGAGI (reference sequence). This CDR3 is CASSYWPLLETQYF. Written as DNA, the CDR3 is TGTGCCAGCAGTTACTGGCCCCTGTTAGAGACCCAGTATTTT.

V gene TRBV11-3 combines with J gene TRBJ2-4; D is possibly TRBD2 (5 bases). CDR1 and CDR2 (germline): SGHNT, YENEEA. The CDR3 totals 12 residues. V was shortened by 4 bases and J by 12 bases, with 13 bases between the two germline ends. CDR3 amino acids: CASSSNGNPQYF. The CDR3 region has the DNA TGTGCCAGCAGCTCTAACGGGAACCCTCAGTACTTC.

This clonotype was detected a few times. This sequence joins TRBV7-8 and TRBJ2-3; tentative D call: TRBD2 (6 bases). Germline CDR1 and CDR2: SGHVS and FQNEAQ. This CDR3 has 14 amino acids. V gave up 5 bases and J gave up 2 bases, with 11 bases separating them. The CDR3 reads CASSLQRATDTQYF. The CDR3 nucleotides read TGTGCCAGCAGCCTTCAGCGGGCCACAGATACGCAGTATTTT.

The chain joins TRBV20-1 to TRBJ1-1; no definite D call. The CDR3 sequence is 13 residues long. Trimming pared 4 bases from V and 5 bases from J, leaving 14 bases between. Germline-derived CDR1 and CDR2 are DFQATT and SNEGSKA (reference sequence). CDR3 DNA sequence: TGCAGTGCTACAGATGGGCAACGGACTGAAGCTTTCTTT. Its translation is CSATDGQRTEAFF.

This chain uses TRBV3-1 with TRBJ2-3; TRBD2 is a possible D gene (6 bases). Germline CDR1 is LGHDT and CDR2 is YNNKEL (reference sequence). CDR3 length: 17 amino acids. V lost 0 bases and J 5 bases, leaving 18 bases between the germline ends. CDR3 coding DNA: TGTGCCAGCAGCCAAGATCGCGGGGTGGGAAGGAGAGATACGCAGTATTTT. Translation: CASSQDRGVGRRDTQYF.

There are a few counts of this clonotype. The chain combines TRBV9 with TRBJ2-7; TRBD2 might be the D (6 bases). The V end lost 4 bases, the J end lost 5 bases, and 19 bases lay between the germline ends. The CDR3 has 15 residues. Germline CDR1 SGDLS, CDR2 YYNGEE. The DNA for the CDR3 is TGTGCCAGCAGCTTAGACGGTGCGGGGTTGAACGAGCAGTACTTC. It yields the protein CASSLDGAGLNEQYF.

This clonotype showed up just a few times. The rearrangement uses TRBV7-2 and TRBJ2-3; 11 nucleotides agree with TRBD2. The CDR3 runs 16 residues. The ends lost 5 bases at V and 4 bases at J; junction bases unmatched: 8. The germline V gene encodes CDR1 SGHTA and CDR2 FQGNSA. In nucleotides, the CDR3 is TGTGCCAGCAGCATTAGCGGGGGGGCCGTCTCAGATACGCAGTATTTT. Protein: CASSISGGAVSDTQYF.

This clonotype was observed a few times. The chain joins TRBV5-6 to TRBJ1-2; 9 bases align to TRBD1. V was pared by 4 bases and J by 6 bases, with 7 bases of the junction left unmatched. The CDR3 runs to 14 residues. In germline, CDR1 is SGHDT, CDR2 YYEEEE. The CDR3 coding sequence is TGTGCCAGCAGCGACACAGGGGGCGCGGATGGCTACACCTTC. This codes for CASSDTGGADGYTF. Drawing the rest from reference TRBV5-6 and TRBJ1-2, the complete variable domain is DAGVTQSPTHLIKTRGQQVTLRCSPKSGHDTVSWYQQALGQGPQFIFQYYEEEERQRGNFPDRFSGHQFPNYSSELNVNALLLGDSALYLCASSDTGGADGYTFGSGTRLTVV.

V is TRBV3-1 and J is TRBJ2-4; tentatively, D is TRBD1 or TRBD2 (5 bases each). The end of the DNA aligns better with TRBJ2-7, so the J call may be wrong. The CDR3 consists of 14 residues. CDR1 and CDR2 (germline): LGHDT, YNNKEL (reference sequence). CDR3: CASSQGPTSSEQYF. As DNA, the CDR3 is TGTGCCAGCAGCCAGGGACCGACCTCCAGCGAGCAGTACTTC.

The sample holds many counts of this clonotype. The chain is built from TRBV29-1 and TRBJ2-3, with D perhaps matching TRBD1 (8 bases). CDR3 length: 14 amino acids. Germline loops: CDR1 SQVTM, CDR2 ANQGSEA. Trimming left V 8 bases short and J 3 bases short, with 18 bases between. The CDR3 DNA is TGCAGCTCAACAGGGGGAGGGAGTACAGATACGCAGTATTTT. This translates into CSSTGGGSTDTQYF.

This chain joins TRBV28 and TRBJ2-3; D uncertain. The CDR3 is 17 amino acids. V was cut by 3 bases and J by 0 bases, with 16 bases left in between. Germline loops: CDR1 MDHEN, CDR2 SYDVKM. The CDR3 coding sequence is TGTGCCAGCAGTTTCGGAACTACTACATTGAGCACAGATACGCAGTATTTT. Translated, it gives CASSFGTTTLSTDTQYF.